Below are 12 T cell receptor beta chains sequenced from a single sample in a study of T cells after yellow fever vaccination. TCRdb reprocessed the 5' RACE reads with MiXCR, giving one entry per CDR3 protein. The data contain under 550,000 distinct CDR3 sequences, 20% to 25% of them singletons. The sequenced sample was PBMCs, obtained more than 20 days after the first yellow fever vaccination. The receptors come from a man aged 18 to 30 who received the YFV17D yellow fever vaccine.

V and J are TRBV7-2 and TRBJ2-5; 7 bases agree with TRBD1. The CDR3 runs 14 residues. Germline CDR1 SGHTA, CDR2 FQGNSA. After removal of 5 bases from V and 0 bases from J, the junction contained 3 bases not matched to a gene. This chain's CDR3 is CASSVQGHQETQYF. The CDR3 DNA reads TGTGCCAGCAGCGTACAGGGGCACCAAGAGACCCAGTACTTC.

In this sample, this clonotype turned up a few times. A much larger clone differs by one base, so this may be a read error. The chain uses TRBV7-2 and TRBJ2-1; no reliable D call. CDR1 SGHTA and CDR2 FQGNSA come from the germline V gene. This CDR3 region has 13 residues. The CDR3 bases are TGTGCCAGCAGCCCGAGCTCCAACAATGAGCAGTTCTTC. Translation gives CASSPSSNNEQFF. Based on the CDR3 plus reference TRBV7-2 and TRBJ2-1, the full variable domain is GAGVSQSPSNKVTEKGKDVELRCDPISGHTALYWYRQSLGQGLEFLIYFQGNSAPDKSGLPSDRFSAERTGGSVSTLTIQRTQQEDSAVYLCASSPSSNNEQFFGPGTRLTVL.

The chain carries TRBV12-3 or TRBV12-4 and TRBJ1-1; 7 bases agree with TRBD1. The CDR3 has 15 amino acids. The J segment lost 1 base and the V segment lost 6 bases, leaving 8 bases of the junction unmatched. DNA of the CDR3: TGTGCCAGCAGACCCGAGACAGGGAGGAACACTGAAGCTTTCTTT. As protein: CASRPETGRNTEAFF.

In its sample, this clonotype was seen a few times. The J gene is TRBJ2-1, the V gene TRBV10-3, with D possibly being TRBD1 (6 bases). The V end was cut by 3 bases, the J end by 2 bases, with 11 bases between. Germline V lookup: CDR1 ENHRY, CDR2 SYGVKD. The CDR3 extends over 15 amino acids. The chain's CDR3 is CAISDPRGPYNEQFF. The CDR3 DNA is TGTGCCATCAGTGACCCCAGGGGACCCTACAATGAGCAGTTCTTC.

The chain couples TRBV4-2 to TRBJ2-1; 7 bases are shared with TRBD1. The length of the CDR3 is 15 residues. Per the germline V gene, CDR1 is LGHNA and CDR2 is YNFKEQ. V lost 3 bases and J lost 7; bases outside the gene matches: 9. CDR3 sequence reads: CASSQVEGADNEQFF. CDR3 in DNA: TGTGCCAGCAGCCAGGTCGAGGGGGCGGATAATGAGCAGTTCTTC.

The rearrangement links TRBV20-1 to TRBJ2-5; D possibly corresponds to TRBD2 (6 bases). Trimming removed 0 bases from V and 5 bases from J, with 19 bases in between. Germline assignment: CDR1 DFQATT and CDR2 SNEGSKA (reference sequence). There are 16 residues in the CDR3. In nucleotides, the CDR3 is TGCAGTGCTAGAGATGGGGGTCGGGGGAGTGTGGAGACCCAGTACTTC. It codes for CSARDGGRGSVETQYF.

This clonotype has just a few counts. The chain couples TRBV5-1 to TRBJ1-1; D remains ambiguous. V was pared by 1 base and J by 3 bases, with 10 bases between. The germline gives CDR1 SGHRS, CDR2 YFSETQ. The CDR3 contains 14 residues. As DNA, the CDR3 is TGCGCCAGCAGCTTGAGGTGGCAGTACACTGAAGCTTTCTTT. This sequence encodes CASSLRWQYTEAFF.

This clonotype was counted between two and nine times. The genes are TRBV7-2 and TRBJ2-3; perhaps TRBD2 as D (6 bases). Trimming shortened V by 5 bases and J by 4 bases, and 13 bases separated the two germline ends. CDR1 SGHTA and CDR2 FQGNSA come from the germline V gene. This CDR3 is 14 amino acids long. The CDR3 nucleotides are TGTGCCAGCAGCGGAGGGGTAGCGCCAGATACGCAGTATTTT. This gives the protein CASSGGVAPDTQYF.

The chain carries TRBV28 and TRBJ2-3, with TRBD1 identical over 8 bases. Trimming cost V 5 bases and J 7 bases; bases outside gene matches: 8. Looked up from germline, CDR1 is MDHEN and CDR2 is SYDVKM. This CDR3 is built from 14 residues. The CDR3 loop reads CASSARTGRHTQYF. The DNA of the CDR3 is TGTGCCAGCAGTGCCCGGACAGGGAGGCATACGCAGTATTTT.

This chain connects TRBV6-1 to TRBJ2-2, with 7 bases lining up with TRBD1. Germline-derived CDR1 and CDR2 are MNHNS and SASEGT. The CDR3 sequence is 15 residues long. The J segment lost 5 bases and the V segment lost 6 bases, leaving 9 bases of the junction unmatched. The CDR3 DNA reads as TGTGCCAGCAGCCCTCGGGACAGAGGAACCGGGGAGCTGTTTTTT. Amino acids: CASSPRDRGTGELFF.

This clonotype was observed a few times. CDR3 in amino acids: CASSLGLSTQYF. DNA for the CDR3: TGTGCCAGCAGCCTCGGCCTTAGTACGCAGTATTTT. This chain links TRBV7-9 with TRBJ2-3; D is unclear. V dropped 5 bases and J dropped 8 bases, with 11 bases sitting between them. The CDR3 totals 12 residues. The V gene's germline CDR1 is SEHNR and CDR2 FQNEAQ (reference sequence).

V and J are TRBV6-2 or TRBV6-3 and TRBJ2-1, with D tentatively TRBD1 or TRBD2 (5 bases each). The CDR3 spans 15 residues. V gave up 2 bases and J gave up 6 bases, with 14 bases separating them. Germline V gene data show CDR1 as MNHEY and CDR2 as SVGEGT. CDR3 amino acids: CASSYPGAEGNEQFF. The CDR3 DNA is TGTGCCAGCAGTTACCCCGGGGCCGAGGGCAATGAGCAGTTCTTC.